These 17 T cell receptor beta chains originate from one sample sequenced in a study of post-analysis software for immune sequencing data. Whole-study results and caveats: With TRBV5-6, TRBV5-1 and TRBV20-1 included, about five TRBV segments were more frequent in patients than in controls.

TCR beta cDNA libraries had unique molecular identifiers. TCRdb redid the calling of the PCR reads with MiXCR, one entry per CDR3 protein. This sample yields about 680,000 distinct CDR3 sequences, of which about 60% are seen a single time; approximately 10% belongs to the top ten. No antigen is known for these receptors. Sequencing was done on a sample of blood. Every receptor here comes from a girl aged 2-10 years with multiple sclerosis.

V usage is TRBV7-9 and J usage is TRBJ1-2, with a weak D call TRBD1 (6 bases). The CDR3 spans 14 residues. Deletions cut 5 bases from V and 5 bases from J, with 15 bases between. Germline values: CDR1 SEHNR, CDR2 FQNEAQ (reference sequence). CDR3 coding DNA: TGTGCCAGCAGCGGACTCGGGACAACTTATGGCTACACCTTC. Its translation: CASSGLGTTYGYTF.

This clonotype has only one observation. The V gene is TRBV7-2, the J gene TRBJ1-2, with 9 bases aligning to TRBD1. The CDR3 totals 16 residues. V shed 0 bases and J 7 bases; nucleotides not matched to a gene: 9. From germline, CDR1 is SGHTA and CDR2 FQGNSA. Here the CDR3 DNA reads TGTGCCAGCAGCTTAGCCCGATGGGACAGGGATTTTGGCTACACCTTC. Translating it yields CASSLARWDRDFGYTF. Drawing the rest from reference TRBV7-2 and TRBJ1-2, the complete variable domain is GAGVSQSPSNKVTEKGKDVELRCDPISGHTALYWYRQSLGQGLEFLIYFQGNSAPDKSGLPSDRFSAERTGGSVSTLTIQRTQQEDSAVYLCASSLARWDRDFGYTFGSGTRLTVV.

This clonotype was observed a few times. The chain combines TRBV6-5 with TRBJ1-2; no firm D call. V was shortened by 0 bases and J by 3 bases, with 11 bases between the two germline ends. Germline CDR1 reads MNHEY; CDR2 reads SVGAGI. This CDR3 spans 15 amino acids. CDR3 protein: CASSYSVPADYGYTF. The CDR3 region has the DNA TGTGCCAGCAGTTACTCGGTTCCAGCGGACTATGGCTACACCTTC.

The rearrangement links TRBV6-5 to TRBJ2-7; TRBD1 agrees at 10 bases. Germline loops: CDR1 MNHEY, CDR2 SVGAGI. The CDR3 totals 17 residues. The V segment lost 0 bases and the J segment 2 bases; nucleotides outside the gene matches: 7. CDR3 nucleotides: TGTGCCAGCAGTTACTCGGCCTGGGACAGGGGCGCCTACGAGCAGTACTTC. Protein sequence: CASSYSAWDRGAYEQYF.

The genes are TRBV7-2 and TRBJ2-5, with D uncertain. Germline V lookup: CDR1 SGHTA, CDR2 FQGNSA. There are 13 residues in the CDR3. The ends were cut back, 0 bases at V and 6 bases at J, with 8 bases in the middle. The CDR3 loop is CASSLAHLKTQYF. The CDR3, as DNA: TGTGCCAGCAGCTTAGCGCACTTGAAGACCCAGTACTTC.

The J gene is TRBJ1-5, the V gene TRBV19, with D possibly matching TRBD1 (6 bases). CDR1 is LNHDA and CDR2 is SQIVND in the germline V gene (reference sequence). The ends were cut back, 9 bases at V and 1 base at J, with 19 bases in the middle. The CDR3 has 16 amino acids. Here the CDR3 DNA reads TGTGCCAGCCGGCCGACAGGACAAGGGAGCAATCAGCCCCAGCATTTT. As protein: CASRPTGQGSNQPQHF.

The V and J genes are TRBV4-2 and TRBJ2-7; 8 nucleotides line up with TRBD2. The germline CDR1 and CDR2 sequences are LGHNA and YNFKEQ. The CDR3 covers 17 residues. The V and J ends lost 0 bases and 3 bases, in that order; junction bases with no gene match: 10. The CDR3 DNA reads TGTGCCAGCAGCCAAGATCGTGGTACTAGCGGTTACTACGAGCAGTACTTC. Translation gives CASSQDRGTSGYYEQYF.

The CDR3 loop is CASGVLAKNIQYF. Here the CDR3 DNA reads TGTGCCAGCGGTGTTCTAGCCAAAAACATTCAGTACTTC. The chain couples TRBV6-2 or TRBV6-3 to TRBJ2-4; D unclear. V gave up 8 bases and J gave up 0 bases, with 8 bases separating them. Germline assignment: CDR1 MNHEY and CDR2 SVGEGT. This CDR3 is 13 amino acids long.

The chain links TRBV28 to TRBJ1-2; a weak D match, TRBD1 (5 bases). The germline CDR1 and CDR2 sequences are MDHEN and SYDVKM. V lost 2 bases and J lost 3, with 22 bases in between. This CDR3 region has 18 residues. CDR3 sequence (DNA): TGTGCCAGCAGTTTAGCTTACGGCCGGCAGGGACTGGACTATGGCTACACCTTC. This encodes CASSLAYGRQGLDYGYTF.

The V and J genes are TRBV2 and TRBJ1-1, with D tentatively TRBD1 (5 bases). In germline, CDR1 is SNHLY, CDR2 FYNNEI. V was pared by 8 bases and J by 3 bases, with 19 bases between. This CDR3 is 15 amino acids long. CDR3: CASGAGRGGDTEAFF. The DNA for the CDR3 is TGTGCCAGCGGGGCAGGGCGGGGAGGGGACACTGAAGCTTTCTTT.

Only one count was recorded for this clonotype. The V and J genes are TRBV10-3 and TRBJ2-7; TRBD1 is a possible D gene (6 bases). In germline, CDR1 is ENHRY, CDR2 SYGVKD. Between the trimmed V and J ends, which lost 6 bases and 6 bases, there was a span of 15 bases. The CDR3 length is 13 residues. CDR3 DNA: TGTGCCATCAGGTCAGGGGCTGTCTCCGAGCAGTACTTC. Translated, it gives CAIRSGAVSEQYF.

Only one count was recorded for this clonotype. The V gene is TRBV5-1, the J gene TRBJ2-1; 7 nucleotides agree with TRBD1. V lost 7 bases and J lost 2; bases outside the gene matches: 6. Germline loops: CDR1 SGHRS, CDR2 YFSETQ. The CDR3 extends over 14 amino acids. CDR3 protein: CASGRDSAYNEQFF. The CDR3, as DNA: TGCGCCAGCGGACGGGACAGCGCCTACAATGAGCAGTTCTTC.

V usage is TRBV5-6 and J usage is TRBJ2-1; TRBD1 matches 10 bases. Germline-derived CDR1 and CDR2 are SGHDT and YYEEEE. CDR3 size: 17 residues. The V segment lost 0 bases and the J segment 7 bases; nucleotides outside the gene matches: 10. The CDR3 reads CASSLAGRQGAENEQFF. The CDR3 DNA reads as TGTGCCAGCAGCTTGGCCGGGAGACAGGGGGCGGAAAATGAGCAGTTCTTC.

Of note for this clonotype: The junction differs from germline at one of its ends, possibly a read error. The chain is built from TRBV20-1 and TRBJ2-5; 7 positions agree with TRBD1. This CDR3 is 13 amino acids long. Germline V gene lookup returns CDR1 DFQATT and CDR2 SNEGSKA (reference sequence). The CDR3 bases are TGCAGTGCGAGAGGGGGCTGGCAAGAGACCCAGTACTTC. This gives the protein CSARGGWQETQYF.

V gene TRBV18 combines with J gene TRBJ2-1; unclear D gene. The V gene lost 3 bases and the J gene lost 9 bases, with 12 bases spanning the gap. Germline-derived CDR1 and CDR2 are KGHSH and LQKENI. The CDR3 is 13 amino acids. The CDR3 region has the DNA TGTGCCAGCTCACCCGGCAGTCTGGGTGAGCAGTTCTTC. Amino acids: CASSPGSLGEQFF.

V gene TRBV5-1 combines with J gene TRBJ2-7; D not certain. The tail of the sequence fits TRBJ2-5 better, so the J call may be wrong. The CDR3 runs 15 residues. The germline V gene encodes CDR1 SGHRS and CDR2 YFSETQ. The CDR3 coding sequence is TGCGCCAGCAGCATGAGCCTACAAAGCCGAGAGACCCAGTACTTC. Translating it yields CASSMSLQSRETQYF.

This clonotype occurred a few times. J is TRBJ2-5 and V is TRBV15; D gene unclear. This CDR3 is built from 13 residues. Germline assignment: CDR1 LNHNV and CDR2 YYDKDF (reference sequence). V lost 1 base and J lost 3, with 6 bases in between. The CDR3 region is CATSRATEETQYF. The CDR3 bases are TGTGCCACCAGCAGAGCTACCGAAGAGACCCAGTACTTC.